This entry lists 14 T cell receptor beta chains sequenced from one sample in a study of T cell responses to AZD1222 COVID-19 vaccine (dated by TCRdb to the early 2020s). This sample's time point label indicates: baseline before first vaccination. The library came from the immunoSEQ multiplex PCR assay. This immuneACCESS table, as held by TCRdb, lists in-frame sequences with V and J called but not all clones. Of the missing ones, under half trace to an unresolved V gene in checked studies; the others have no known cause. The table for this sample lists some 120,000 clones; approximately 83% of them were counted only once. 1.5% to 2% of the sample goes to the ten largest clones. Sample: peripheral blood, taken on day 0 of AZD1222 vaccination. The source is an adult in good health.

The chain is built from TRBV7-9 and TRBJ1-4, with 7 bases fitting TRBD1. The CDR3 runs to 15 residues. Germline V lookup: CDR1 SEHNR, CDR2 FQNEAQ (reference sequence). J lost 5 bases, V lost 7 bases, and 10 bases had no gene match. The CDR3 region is CASIPIQGFNEKLFF. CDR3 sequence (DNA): TGTGCCAGCATCCCGATACAGGGGTTCAATGAAAAACTGTTTTTT.

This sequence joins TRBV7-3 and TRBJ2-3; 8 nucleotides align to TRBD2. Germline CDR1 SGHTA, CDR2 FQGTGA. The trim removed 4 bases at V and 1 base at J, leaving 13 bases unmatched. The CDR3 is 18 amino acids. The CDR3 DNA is TGTGCCAGCAGCTCGCCTTCACCAGGACTAGCTGGCACAGATACGCAGTATTTT. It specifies CASSSPSPGLAGTDTQYF. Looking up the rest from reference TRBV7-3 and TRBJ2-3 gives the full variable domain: GAGVSQTPSNKVTEKGKYVELRCDPISGHTALYWYRQSLGQGPEFLIYFQGTGAADDSGLPNDRFFAVRPEGSVSTLKIQRTERGDSAVYLCASSSPSPGLAGTDTQYFGPGTRLTVL.

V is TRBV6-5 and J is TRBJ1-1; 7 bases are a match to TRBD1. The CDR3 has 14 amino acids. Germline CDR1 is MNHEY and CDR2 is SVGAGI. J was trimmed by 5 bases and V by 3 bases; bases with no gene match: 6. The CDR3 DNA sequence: TGTGCCAGCAGTTATGGGACAGCTTCTACTGAAGCTTTCTTT. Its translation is CASSYGTASTEAFF.

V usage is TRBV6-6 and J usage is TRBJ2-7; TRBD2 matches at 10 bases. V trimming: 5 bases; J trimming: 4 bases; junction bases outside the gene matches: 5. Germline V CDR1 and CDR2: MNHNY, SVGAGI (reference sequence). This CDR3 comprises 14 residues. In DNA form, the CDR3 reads TGTGCCAGCAGTCTAGGACTAGCGGAATACGAGCAGTACTTC. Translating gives CASSLGLAEYEQYF.

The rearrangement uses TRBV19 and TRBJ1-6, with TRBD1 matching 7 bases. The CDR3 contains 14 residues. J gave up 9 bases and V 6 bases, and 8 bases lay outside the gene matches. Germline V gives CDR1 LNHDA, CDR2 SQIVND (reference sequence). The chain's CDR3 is CASRIQGMSSPLHF. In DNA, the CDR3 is TGTGCCAGTAGGATACAGGGGATGTCTTCACCCCTCCACTTT.

CDR3 sequence: CASSHRGTSGANVLTF. The CDR3 DNA reads TGTGCCAGCAGCCACCGGGGCACTTCTGGGGCCAACGTCCTGACTTTC. This chain connects TRBV27 to TRBJ2-6; D is tentatively TRBD1 or TRBD2 (5 bases each). Germline assignment: CDR1 MNHEY and CDR2 SMNVEV (reference sequence). V was clipped by 6 bases and J by 1 base, with 13 bases between them. The CDR3 has 16 amino acids. Drawing the rest from reference TRBV27 and TRBJ2-6, the complete variable domain is EAQVTQNPRYLITVTGKKLTVTCSQNMNHEYMSWYRQDPGLGLRQIYYSMNVEVTDKGDVPEGYKVSRKEKRNFPLILESPSPNQTSLYFCASSHRGTSGANVLTFGAGSRLTVL.

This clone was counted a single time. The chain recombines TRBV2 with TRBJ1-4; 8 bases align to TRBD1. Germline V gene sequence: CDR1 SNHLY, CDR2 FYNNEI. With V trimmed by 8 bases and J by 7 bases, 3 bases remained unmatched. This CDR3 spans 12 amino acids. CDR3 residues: CASLGTGEKLFF. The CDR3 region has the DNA TGTGCCAGCCTCGGGACAGGTGAAAAACTGTTTTTT. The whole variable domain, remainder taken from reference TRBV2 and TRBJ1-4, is EPEVTQTPSHQVTQMGQEVILRCVPISNHLYFYWYRQILGQKVEFLVSFYNNEISEKSEIFDDQFSVERPDGSNFTLKIRSTKLEDSAMYFCASLGTGEKLFFGSGTQLSVL.

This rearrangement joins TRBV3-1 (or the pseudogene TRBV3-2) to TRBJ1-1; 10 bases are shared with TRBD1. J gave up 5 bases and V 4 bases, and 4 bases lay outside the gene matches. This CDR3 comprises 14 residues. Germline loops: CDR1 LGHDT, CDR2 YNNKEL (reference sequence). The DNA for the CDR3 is TGTGCCAGCAGCCCCCGGGACAGGGGAACTGAAGCTTTCTTT. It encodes CASSPRDRGTEAFF.

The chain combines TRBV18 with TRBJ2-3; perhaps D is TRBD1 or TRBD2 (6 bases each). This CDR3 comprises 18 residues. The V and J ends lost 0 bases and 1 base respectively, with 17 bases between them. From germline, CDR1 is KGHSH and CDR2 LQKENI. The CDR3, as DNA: TGTGCCAGCTCACCACCGAAGGGGGGCGGGTTTCGCACAGATACGCAGTATTTT. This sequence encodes CASSPPKGGGFRTDTQYF.

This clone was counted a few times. CDR3 in DNA: TGTGCCAGCAGTTCCCCGACAGGGTTGAACACTGAAGCTTTCTTT. Translated: CASSSPTGLNTEAFF. This sequence joins TRBV6-5 and TRBJ1-1, with 7 bases fitting TRBD1. Looked up from germline, CDR1 is MNHEY and CDR2 is SVGAGI. V shed 4 bases and J 0 bases; nucleotides not matched to a gene: 5. CDR3 size: 15 residues.

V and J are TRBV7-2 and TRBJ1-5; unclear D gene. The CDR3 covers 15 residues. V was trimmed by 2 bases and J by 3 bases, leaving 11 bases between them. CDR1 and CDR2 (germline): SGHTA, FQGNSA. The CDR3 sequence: CASSLQDGLNQPQHF. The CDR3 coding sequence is TGTGCCAGCAGCTTACAGGACGGACTCAATCAGCCCCAGCATTTT.

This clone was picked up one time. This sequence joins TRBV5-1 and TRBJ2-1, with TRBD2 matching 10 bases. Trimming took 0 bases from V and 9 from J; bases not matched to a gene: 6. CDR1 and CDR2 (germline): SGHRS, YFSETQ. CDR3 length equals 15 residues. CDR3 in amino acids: CASSLASGRAFEQFF. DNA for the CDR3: TGCGCCAGCAGCTTGGCAAGCGGGAGGGCATTTGAGCAGTTCTTC.

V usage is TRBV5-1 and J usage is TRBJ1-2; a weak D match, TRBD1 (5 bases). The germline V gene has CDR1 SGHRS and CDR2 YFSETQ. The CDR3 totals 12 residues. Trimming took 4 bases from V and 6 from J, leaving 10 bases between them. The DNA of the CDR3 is TGCGCCAGCAGCCCCGGGGGTGATGGCTACACCTTC. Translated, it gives CASSPGGDGYTF. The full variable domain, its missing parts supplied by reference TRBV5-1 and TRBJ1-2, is KAGVTQTPRYLIKTRGQQVTLSCSPISGHRSVSWYQQTPGQGLQFLFEYFSETQRNKGNFPGRFSGRQFSNSRSEMNVSTLELGDSALYLCASSPGGDGYTFGSGTRLTVV.

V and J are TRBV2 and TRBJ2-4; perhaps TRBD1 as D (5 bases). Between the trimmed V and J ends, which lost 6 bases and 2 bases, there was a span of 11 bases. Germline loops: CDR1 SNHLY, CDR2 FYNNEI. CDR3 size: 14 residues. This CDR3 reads CASSLQGTKNIQYF. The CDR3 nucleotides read TGTGCCAGCAGCCTTCAGGGAACCAAAAACATTCAGTACTTC.